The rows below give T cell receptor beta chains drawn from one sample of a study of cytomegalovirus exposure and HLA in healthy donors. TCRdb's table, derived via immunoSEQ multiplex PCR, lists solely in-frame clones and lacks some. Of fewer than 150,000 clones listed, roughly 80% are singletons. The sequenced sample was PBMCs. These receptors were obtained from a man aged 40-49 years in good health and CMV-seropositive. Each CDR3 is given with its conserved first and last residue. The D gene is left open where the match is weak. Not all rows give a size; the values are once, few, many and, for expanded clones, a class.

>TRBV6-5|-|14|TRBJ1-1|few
CASSDVGAYTEAFF
TGTGCCAGCAGTGACGTGGGGGCTTATACTGAAGCTTTCTTT
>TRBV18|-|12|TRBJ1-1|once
CASARTDTEAFF
TGTGCCAGCGCCCGGACAGACACTGAAGCTTTCTTT
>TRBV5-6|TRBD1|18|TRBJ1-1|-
CASSPVGLGGYMNTEAFF
TGTGCCAGCAGCCCGGTAGGTCTAGGGGGCTATATGAACACTGAAGCTTTCTTT
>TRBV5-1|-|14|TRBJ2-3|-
CASSLDRSTDTQYF
TGCGCCAGCAGCTTGGACCGGAGCACAGATACGCAGTATTTT
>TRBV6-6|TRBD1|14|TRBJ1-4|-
CASRGQTIFEKLFF
TGTGCCAGCAGGGGACAGACAATCTTTGAAAAACTGTTTTTT
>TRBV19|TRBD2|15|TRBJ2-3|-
CASSIAGGGRNTQYF
TGTGCCAGTAGTATTGCGGGGGGAGGGCGGAATACGCAGTATTTT
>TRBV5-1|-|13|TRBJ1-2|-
CASSLSSGDGYTF
TGCGCCAGCAGCTTGAGTTCGGGGGACGGCTACACCTTC
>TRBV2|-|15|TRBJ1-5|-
CASSFGRGSNQPQHF
TGTGCCAGCAGCTTTGGGAGGGGTAGCAATCAGCCCCAGCATTTT
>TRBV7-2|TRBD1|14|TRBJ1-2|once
CASSLAGTGNGYTF
TGTGCCAGCAGCTTAGCCGGGACAGGCAATGGCTACACCTTC
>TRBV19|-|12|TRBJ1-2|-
CASSMTGGGYTF
TGTGCCAGTAGTATGACGGGAGGTGGCTACACCTTC